This record concerns one TCR beta chain sequence. Its antigen is currently unknown. The data originate from a study of T-cell reconstitution after alpha-beta-depleted transplantation in children. General study findings and limits: One year after transplant, T-cell counts and diversity came mostly from newly produced T cells. Reported findings indicate that, about two months after transplant, alpha-beta T cells came from several hundred expanded clones, which were derived from non-depleted graft cells. After transplant, high TCRbeta diversity at day 60 in some patients arose from surviving recipient T cells and thymic progenitors.

This sample's TCRbeta library carried unique molecular identifier barcodes. TCRdb reprocessed the PCR reads with MiXCR, giving one entry per CDR3 protein. Here the sample spans 400,000 to 550,000 distinct CDR3 sequences, roughly a tenth being singletons. The V end was cut by 3 bases, the J end by 2 bases, with 25 bases between. The germline CDR1 and CDR2 sequences are DFQATT and SNEGSKA (reference sequence). This CDR3 is built from 18 residues. This clonotype was obtained from a child under 10 years old with inherited bone marrow failure, due to receive a stem cell transplant. V gene TRBV20-1 combines with J gene TRBJ2-5; D tentatively fits TRBD1 or TRBD2 (5 bases each). The sample in question was PBMCs, obtained before TCRalphabeta/CD19-depleted stem cell transplant. Here the CDR3 reads CSARAYRTGPRDQETQYF. The CDR3 DNA is TGCAGTGCTAGGGCTTACAGGACGGGACCCAGGGATCAAGAGACCCAGTACTTC.